These T cell receptor beta chains were read from a single sample in a study of T-cell memory formation after mild COVID-19. MiXCR was run by TCRdb on the 5' RACE reads, yielding one entry per CDR3 protein. Of over 120,000 distinct CDR3 sequences detected, roughly 6.2% appear once; the ten largest clones hold roughly 1.9%. The sequenced sample was PBMCs or a T cell subset sorted from them (not recorded which). These receptors all stem from an adult woman who had mild COVID-19 (a few samples of this study predate the infection). Cell type and time point are not known. The CDR3 runs from the conserved cysteine through the conserved F or W. D genes are given only for firm matches. Where a row states a size, it is once, few, many or the class of an expanded clone; other rows omit it.

d_call j_call v_call clone_size cdr3_aa cdr3_nt
. TRBJ1-1 TRBV29-1 . CSGRRDATEAFF TGCAGCGGTCGCAGGGACGCCACTGAAGCTTTCTTT
TRBD1 TRBJ1-1 TRBV12-3/TRBV12-4 few CASSSDRRFQAFF TGTGCCAGCAGTTCGGACAGGCGATTTCAAGCTTTCTTT
. TRBJ2-3 TRBV7-6 few CASSPKTGFTDTQYF TGTGCCAGCAGCCCTAAAACCGGTTTCACAGATACGCAGTATTTT
. TRBJ2-2 TRBV30 . CAWKETGELFF TGTGCCTGGAAGGAGACCGGGGAGCTGTTTTTT
. TRBJ2-1 TRBV7-2 many CASSLRVGHTLVGNEQFF TGTGCCAGCAGCTTAAGAGTGGGCCATACCCTCGTCGGGAATGAGCAGTTCTTC
TRBD1 TRBJ2-4 TRBV5-1 many CASSPGQGQNIQYF TGCGCCAGCAGTCCGGGACAGGGCCAAAACATTCAGTACTTC
. TRBJ2-7 TRBV18 many CASSRDTSYEQYF TGTGCCAGCTCACGGGACACCTCTTACGAGCAGTACTTC
TRBD1 TRBJ2-1 TRBV12-3/TRBV12-4 many CASSSGQGRQSYNEQFF TGTGCCAGCAGTTCCGGACAGGGGCGGCAGTCCTACAATGAGCAGTTCTTC
. TRBJ1-4 TRBV14 few CASSIGLSEKLFF TGTGCCAGCAGTATCGGGCTTAGCGAAAAACTGTTTTTT
. TRBJ2-3 TRBV5-1 many CASSSGQLLTDTQYF TGCGCCAGCAGCTCGGGGCAGCTCCTCACAGATACGCAGTATTTT
TRBD2 TRBJ2-3 TRBV7-2 . CASSLARTSTESTDTQYF TGTGCCAGCAGCTTAGCTCGGACTAGCACCGAATCCACAGATACGCAGTATTTT
. TRBJ2-5 TRBV20-1 many CSAYLELYQETQYF TGCAGTGCGTACCTTGAATTGTACCAAGAGACCCAGTACTTC
. TRBJ2-7 TRBV5-5 many CASSRGLYEQYF TGTGCCAGCAGCCGCGGGCTCTACGAGCAGTACTTC
. TRBJ1-5 TRBV6-1 few CASGSRISNQPQHF TGTGCCAGCGGTTCGCGGATTAGCAATCAGCCCCAGCATTTT
. TRBJ1-2 TRBV21-1 . CASSHPYMSGYTF TGTGCCAGCAGCCATCCTTATATGTCCGGCTACACCTTC
TRBD1 TRBJ2-2 TRBV27 many CASRRAGGSTGELFF TGTGCCAGCAGGCGGGCAGGGGGCAGCACCGGGGAGCTGTTTTTT
TRBD2 TRBJ2-1 TRBV5-1 many CASSLSASGNEQFF TGCGCCAGCAGCTTGTCGGCTAGCGGGAATGAGCAGTTCTTC
. TRBJ2-7 TRBV20-1 many CSARDQGRSYEQYF TGCAGTGCTAGAGATCAAGGGAGGAGCTACGAGCAGTACTTC
. TRBJ1-5 TRBV6-2/TRBV6-3 . CASSPTGRSLGSQHF TGTGCCAGCAGTCCCACGGGCAGGTCCTTAGGGTCCCAGCATTTT
TRBD1 TRBJ2-1 TRBV5-1 many CASSSGTGANEQFF TGCGCCAGCAGCTCAGGTACAGGGGCAAATGAGCAGTTCTTC
TRBD2 TRBJ2-5 TRBV5-1 few CASSLVPSGQETQYF TGCGCCAGCAGCTTGGTTCCTAGCGGCCAAGAGACCCAGTACTTC
. TRBJ2-5 TRBV5-1 many CASSSAGVGGQETQYF TGCGCCAGCAGCTCGGCGGGAGTGGGGGGACAGGAGACCCAGTACTTC
TRBD1 TRBJ2-3 TRBV2 . CASSGQASTDTQYF TGTGCCAGCAGCGGACAGGCAAGCACAGATACGCAGTATTTT
TRBD2 TRBJ2-7 TRBV12-3/TRBV12-4 many CASSLQRGASEQYF TGTGCCAGCAGCCTCCAGCGGGGGGCTAGCGAGCAGTACTTC
. TRBJ2-3 TRBV20-1 many CSAQRSDTQYF TGCAGTGCCCAAAGATCCGATACGCAGTATTTT
TRBD2 TRBJ2-2 TRBV20-1 many CSARDTAGVSNTGELFF TGCAGTGCTAGAGATACAGCGGGAGTATCGAACACCGGGGAGCTGTTTTTT
TRBD2 TRBJ2-5 TRBV12-3/TRBV12-4 . CATTRGGRETQYF TGTGCCACCACGCGGGGGGGTCGGGAGACCCAGTACTTC
TRBD1 TRBJ2-5 TRBV7-3 many CASSSDRQGRGETQYF TGTGCCAGCAGCTCCGATCGACAGGGTAGGGGAGAGACCCAGTACTTC
TRBD1 TRBJ1-2 TRBV5-1 few CASSLEGGYRDGYTF TGCGCCAGCAGCTTGGAAGGGGGCTACCGGGATGGCTACACCTTC
TRBD2 TRBJ2-7 TRBV6-5 many CASSRRETSGSSYEQYF TGTGCCAGCAGCCGACGGGAGACTAGCGGGAGCTCCTACGAGCAGTACTTC
TRBD1 TRBJ2-5 TRBV6-2/TRBV6-3 few CASSYRPGQGARGETQYF TGTGCCAGCAGTTACCGCCCGGGGCAGGGGGCGCGAGGAGAGACCCAGTACTTC
. TRBJ1-1 TRBV9 few CASTKTVGTNTEAFF TGTGCCAGCACCAAGACGGTAGGCACGAACACTGAAGCTTTCTTT
TRBD2 TRBJ2-1 TRBV19 few CASSPTGTSGSYNEQFF TGTGCCAGTAGTCCAACCGGGACTAGCGGATCCTACAATGAGCAGTTCTTC
. TRBJ2-5 TRBV7-8 many CASSLARPYRTDQETQYF TGTGCCAGCAGCTTAGCCCGACCGTATCGGACAGACCAAGAGACCCAGTACTTC
. TRBJ2-1 TRBV5-1 many CASSLEGQYNEQFF TGCGCCAGCAGCTTGGAGGGTCAATACAATGAGCAGTTCTTC